One and the same sample provided the 30 T cell receptor beta chains below, sequenced in a study of blood T cell repertoires in COVID-19. The protocol was immunoSEQ multiplex PCR, while the TCRdb copy is restricted to in-frame clones and leaves out a portion. The data show some 240,000 clones, around 83% seen once. Sequenced input: peripheral blood. The receptors were gathered from a middle-aged woman who had recovered from COVID-19.

The chain has TRBV6-5 and TRBJ2-7; perhaps TRBD2 as D (5 bases). Germline CDR1 and CDR2: MNHEY and SVGAGI. V shed 9 bases and J shed 1 base, with 13 bases lying between them. The CDR3 extends over 13 amino acids. The CDR3: CASGWEMSYEQYF. DNA for the CDR3: TGTGCCAGTGGGTGGGAGATGTCCTACGAGCAGTACTTC.

The chain carries TRBV7-9 and TRBJ1-1; D may be TRBD1 (6 bases). Germline CDR1 SEHNR, CDR2 FQNEAQ (reference sequence). CDR3 length: 13 amino acids. V lost 2 bases, J lost 5 bases, and 9 bases lay in between. The chain's CDR3 is CASSLMGATEAFF. CDR3 bases: TGTGCCAGCAGCTTAATGGGGGCGACTGAAGCTTTCTTT.

This sequence joins TRBV6-5 and TRBJ1-2; 8 bases align to TRBD1. In germline, CDR1 is MNHEY, CDR2 SVGAGI. The CDR3 totals 15 residues. With V trimmed by 6 bases and J by 6 bases, 12 bases remained unmatched. CDR3: CASSRNDRGNDGYTF. As DNA, the CDR3 is TGTGCCAGCAGCCGTAACGACAGGGGAAACGATGGCTACACCTTC.

The rearrangement uses TRBV7-2 and TRBJ1-2, with 7 bases fitting TRBD1. This CDR3 has 12 amino acids. Germline CDR1 SGHTA, CDR2 FQGNSA. V was clipped by 10 bases and J by 7 bases; unmatched bases: 9. CDR3 amino acids: CATSRGIGGYTF. Written as DNA, the CDR3 is TGTGCCACCTCCAGGGGGATTGGTGGCTACACCTTC.

The V and J genes are TRBV4-1 and TRBJ1-4; no definite D call. Between the trimmed V and J ends, which lost 6 bases and 6 bases, there was a span of 23 bases. The CDR3 has 17 residues. CDR1 and CDR2 (germline): MGHRA, YSYEKL. The CDR3 DNA is TGCGCCAGCAGACCGTCAAGGTCGGAGTCTCGTGATGAAAAACTGTTTTTT. Amino acids: CASRPSRSESRDEKLFF.

The chain is built from TRBV28 and TRBJ1-1; D unclear. CDR3 length: 15 residues. Germline CDR1 MDHEN, CDR2 SYDVKM. Trimming left V 3 bases short and J 4 bases short, with 15 bases between. In DNA form, the CDR3 reads TGTGCCAGCAGTTTCGGACCCGGAGGGAGCACTGAAGCTTTCTTT. Translation: CASSFGPGGSTEAFF. The full variable domain, its missing parts supplied by reference TRBV28 and TRBJ1-1, is DVKVTQSSRYLVKRTGEKVFLECVQDMDHENMFWYRQDPGLGLRLIYFSYDVKMKEKGDIPEGYSVSREKKERFSLILESASTNQTSMYLCASSFGPGGSTEAFFGQGTRLTVV.

The CDR3 is CASSLQGARAFF. Written as DNA, the CDR3 is TGTGCCAGCAGTTTACAGGGGGCGCGGGCTTTCTTT. The chain couples TRBV12-3 or TRBV12-4 to TRBJ1-1; the match to TRBD1 covers 8 bases. The CDR3 runs 12 residues. Trimming at V came to 2 bases and at J to 11 bases, leaving 4 bases not matched to a gene.

The chain employs TRBV5-1 and TRBJ2-7; the D gene is possibly TRBD1 (6 bases). The CDR3 has 16 amino acids. Germline V gene data show CDR1 as SGHRS and CDR2 as YFSETQ. Trimming shortened V by 2 bases and J by 2 bases, and 17 bases separated the two germline ends. The CDR3 DNA is TGCGCCAGCAGCTTTACCCGGGACATCAAAACCTACGAGCAGTACTTC. Amino acids: CASSFTRDIKTYEQYF.

This clone has a single count. The chain links TRBV27 to TRBJ2-3; 10 nucleotides line up with TRBD1. This CDR3 is built from 16 residues. CDR1 and CDR2 from the germline V gene are MNHEY and SMNVEV (reference sequence). V lost 5 bases, J lost 9 bases, and 14 bases stayed unmatched. In DNA, the CDR3 is TGTGCCAGCAGTCCCCGGGACAGGGGTGGGGTTCGGACGCAGTATTTT. Translated: CASSPRDRGGVRTQYF.

V is TRBV25-1 and J is TRBJ2-7, with D tentatively TRBD1 (5 bases). Trimming removed 1 base from V and 0 bases from J, with 10 bases in between. The germline V gene encodes CDR1 MGHDK and CDR2 SYGVNS. The CDR3 contains 15 residues. This CDR3 reads CASSEFLDNSYEQYF. CDR3 sequence (DNA): TGTGCCAGCAGTGAATTTCTGGACAACTCCTACGAGCAGTACTTC.

The chain uses TRBV7-2 and TRBJ2-7; the match to TRBD2 covers 8 bases. CDR1 and CDR2 (germline): SGHTA, FQGNSA. The V gene end was trimmed by 1 base and the J gene end by 4 bases; junction bases not matched to a gene: 6. This CDR3 has 15 amino acids. The CDR3 is CASSLVGGLAYEQYF. In DNA form, the CDR3 reads TGTGCCAGCAGCTTAGTAGGTGGACTAGCTTACGAGCAGTACTTC.

The V and J genes are TRBV6-6 and TRBJ1-2; D is unresolved. CDR1 and CDR2 (germline): MNHNY, SVGAGI (reference sequence). The V end was cut by 6 bases, the J end by 2 bases, with 19 bases between. This CDR3 region has 16 residues. In DNA, the CDR3 is TGTGCCAGCAGCTACGGATTGCTCTCGGGGAACTATGGCTACACCTTC. It translates to CASSYGLLSGNYGYTF.

The gene calls are TRBV6-2 or TRBV6-3 and TRBJ1-1, with no clear D. Germline V gene lookup returns CDR1 MNHEY and CDR2 SVGEGT. This CDR3 has 16 amino acids. V gave up 2 bases and J gave up 3 bases, with 16 bases separating them. CDR3 coding DNA: TGTGCCAGCAGTTACGGCGCGGAGGAAAGGGACACTGAAGCTTTCTTT. Translating gives CASSYGAEERDTEAFF.

The chain joins TRBV10-3 to TRBJ1-6, with 7 bases matching TRBD1. In germline, CDR1 is ENHRY, CDR2 SYGVKD. The CDR3 is 15 amino acids. The V gene end was trimmed by 3 bases and the J gene end by 7 bases; junction bases not matched to a gene: 6. The CDR3 DNA reads TGTGCCATCAGTGAAAAAGGGACAGACAATTCACCCCTCCACTTT. Protein product: CAISEKGTDNSPLHF.

CDR3 protein: CASSEIAGGGKTQYF. The CDR3 DNA follows: TGTGCCAGCAGTGAAATAGCGGGGGGTGGAAAGACCCAGTACTTC. The chain is built from TRBV6-1 and TRBJ2-5; 10 bases are a match to TRBD2. This CDR3 has 15 residues. V shed 2 bases and J 6 bases; nucleotides not matched to a gene: 6. Germline values: CDR1 MNHNS, CDR2 SASEGT.

The chain joins TRBV7-9 to TRBJ1-2; 7 bases agree with TRBD1. The CDR3 sequence is 14 residues long. V shed 2 bases, J shed 7 bases, and the junction held 7 bases outside the gene matches. Per the germline V gene, CDR1 is SEHNR and CDR2 is FQNEAQ (reference sequence). The CDR3 region is CASSLSGGGGGYTF. The CDR3 DNA reads TGTGCCAGCAGCTTATCAGGGGGTGGAGGTGGCTACACCTTC.

V usage is TRBV28 and J usage is TRBJ2-5, with D perhaps TRBD2 (7 bases). The CDR3 totals 15 residues. The V and J ends lost 7 bases and 5 bases respectively, with 20 bases between them. Germline V gene sequence: CDR1 MDHEN, CDR2 SYDVKM. For the CDR3, the DNA is TGTGCCAGCAATGGGGGGGCCATGTCGAGTGAGACCCAGTACTTC. Protein product: CASNGGAMSSETQYF.

The CDR3 DNA is TGTGCCAGCAGCACAGGGGGAGAGGGGGCCGGGGAGCAGTTCTTC. Translating it yields CASSTGGEGAGEQFF. The chain employs TRBV7-2 and TRBJ2-1; TRBD1 matches at 8 bases. Germline lookup yields CDR1 SGHTA and CDR2 FQGNSA. The CDR3 is made up of 15 amino acids. With 5 bases clipped from V and 10 bases from J, the junction kept 13 bases outside the gene matches.

The sample holds one count of this clone. The V and J genes are TRBV7-2 and TRBJ2-6, with TRBD1 matching over 7 bases. Trimming cost V 1 base and J 0 bases; bases outside gene matches: 6. Germline-derived CDR1 and CDR2 are SGHTA and FQGNSA. This CDR3 comprises 18 residues. The CDR3 bases are TGTGCCAGCAGCTTAGTCGGGACAGTTAACTCTGGGGCCAACGTCCTGACTTTC. This sequence encodes CASSLVGTVNSGANVLTF.

The rearrangement uses TRBV4-1 and TRBJ1-1; tentative D call: TRBD1 (6 bases). CDR3 size: 15 residues. Germline V gene lookup returns CDR1 MGHRA and CDR2 YSYEKL. With 0 bases removed from V and 11 bases from J, the gap between germline ends came to 19 bases. The CDR3 DNA sequence: TGCGCCAGCAGCCAAGATGCGAGAGAGGGGGGGTACGCTTTCTTT. As protein: CASSQDAREGGYAFF.

The chain uses TRBV10-3 and TRBJ2-1, with 10 bases that match TRBD2. The CDR3 spans 17 residues. CDR1 is ENHRY, CDR2 SYGVKD, per germline. V dropped 1 base and J dropped 6; count of bases not matched to a gene: 9. The DNA of the CDR3 is TGTGCCATCAGTGAGTTTTTCGAGCGGGGGGGCCCCAATGAGCAGTTCTTC. Translating it yields CAISEFFERGGPNEQFF.

The chain is built from TRBV9 and TRBJ1-3; 9 bases line up with TRBD1. The CDR3 length is 16 residues. Germline values: CDR1 SGDLS, CDR2 YYNGEE. V dropped 2 bases and J dropped 4; count of bases not matched to a gene: 7. The CDR3 loop is CASSVPADRGGNTIYF. CDR3 nucleotide sequence: TGTGCCAGCAGCGTTCCCGCGGACAGGGGAGGAAACACCATATATTTT.

This rearrangement joins TRBV6-5 to TRBJ1-2; 12 nucleotides agree with TRBD1. The CDR3 contains 14 residues. Germline CDR1 and CDR2: MNHEY and SVGAGI. Germline trimming cut 6 bases from V and 8 bases from J; bases unmatched to any gene: 7. The chain's CDR3 is CASSWDRGLWGYTF. As DNA, the CDR3 is TGTGCCAGCAGCTGGGACAGGGGGCTGTGGGGCTACACCTTC.

The chain uses TRBV12-3 or TRBV12-4 and TRBJ2-7; 7 positions agree with TRBD1. The CDR3 spans 13 residues. V lost 7 bases and J lost 0; bases outside the gene matches: 3. In DNA form, the CDR3 reads TGTGCCAGCAAGGGGACAGTCTCCTACGAGCAGTACTTC. Amino acid sequence: CASKGTVSYEQYF.

In this sample, this clone turned up a few times. V gene TRBV5-5 combines with J gene TRBJ1-5; perhaps TRBD1 as D (5 bases). Germline V lookup: CDR1 SGHKS, CDR2 YYEKEE (reference sequence). This CDR3 has 13 amino acids. The V end lost 1 base, the J end lost 4 bases, and 6 bases lay between the germline ends. CDR3 residues: CASSLKGNQPQHF. The CDR3 DNA sequence: TGTGCCAGCAGCTTGAAGGGGAATCAGCCCCAGCATTTT.

The gene calls are TRBV4-3 and TRBJ1-1; D not certain. V dropped 0 bases and J dropped 1 base, with 6 bases sitting between them. The CDR3 has 14 amino acids. In germline, CDR1 is LGHNA, CDR2 YSLEER. This chain's CDR3 is CASSQDFQNTEAFF. The CDR3 DNA sequence: TGCGCCAGCAGCCAAGATTTCCAGAACACTGAAGCTTTCTTT.

The genes are TRBV5-5 and TRBJ1-2; 7 nucleotides align to TRBD1. Germline V gene data show CDR1 as SGHKS and CDR2 as YYEKEE (reference sequence). The CDR3 loop spans 12 amino acids. V gave up 4 bases and J gave up 4 bases; unmatched junction bases: 1. CDR3 amino acids: CASSRDSYGYTF. CDR3 sequence (DNA): TGTGCCAGCAGCCGGGACAGCTATGGCTACACCTTC.

The chain uses TRBV7-3 and TRBJ2-3; 14 positions agree with TRBD2. After removal of 0 bases from V and 5 bases from J, the junction contained 7 bases not matched to a gene. The CDR3 has 18 residues. Germline V gives CDR1 SGHTA, CDR2 FQGTGA. The CDR3 is CASSLTPTSGGAGDTQYF. The CDR3 DNA reads as TGTGCCAGCAGCTTAACTCCGACTAGCGGGGGGGCCGGAGATACGCAGTATTTT.

This chain joins TRBV9 and TRBJ1-1; the match to TRBD1 covers 9 bases. V trimming: 4 bases; J trimming: 9 bases; junction bases outside the gene matches: 4. The CDR3 length is 12 residues. Per the germline V gene, CDR1 is SGDLS and CDR2 is YYNGEE. For the CDR3, the DNA is TGTGCCAGCAGCCAGGGACAGGGTCAAGCTTTCTTT. It is translated as CASSQGQGQAFF.

The chain links TRBV6-2 or TRBV6-3 to TRBJ2-7; D is uncertain. Germline V gives CDR1 MNHEY, CDR2 SVGEGT. CDR3 size: 12 residues. Trimming took 3 bases from V and 4 from J, leaving 7 bases between them. CDR3 amino acids: CASSYPEYEQYF. CDR3 nucleotide sequence: TGTGCCAGCAGTTATCCAGAATACGAGCAGTACTTC.